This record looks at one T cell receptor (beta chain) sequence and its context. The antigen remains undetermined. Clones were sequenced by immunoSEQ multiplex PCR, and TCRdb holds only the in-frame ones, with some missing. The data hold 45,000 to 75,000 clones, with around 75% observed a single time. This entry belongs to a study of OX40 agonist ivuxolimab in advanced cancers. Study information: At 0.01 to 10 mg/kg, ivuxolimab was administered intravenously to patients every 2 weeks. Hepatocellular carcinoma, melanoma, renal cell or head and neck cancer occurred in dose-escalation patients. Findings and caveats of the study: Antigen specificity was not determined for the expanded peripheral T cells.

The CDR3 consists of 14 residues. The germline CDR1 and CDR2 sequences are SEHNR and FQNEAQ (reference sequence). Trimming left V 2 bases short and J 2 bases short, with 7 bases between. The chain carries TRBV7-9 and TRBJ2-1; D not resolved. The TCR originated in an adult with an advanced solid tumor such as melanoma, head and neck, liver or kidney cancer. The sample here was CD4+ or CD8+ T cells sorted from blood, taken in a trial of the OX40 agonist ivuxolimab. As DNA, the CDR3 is TGTGCCAGCAGCTTATCGATAGCCTACAATGAGCAGTTCTTC. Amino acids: CASSLSIAYNEQFF.